This T cell receptor (beta chain) was observed in a study of Graves' ophthalmopathy and Graves' hyperthyroidism. Overall study: The blood sample was drawn at first diagnosis and before any treatment. Study outcomes and limitations: In separating ophthalmopathy from stable hyperthyroidism, a 13-signature model achieved 87.88% sensitivity and nearly 84% specificity.

Germline V CDR1 and CDR2: ENHRY, SYGVKD. This CDR3 contains 13 residues. The germline V and J ends were trimmed by 6 bases and 0 bases, with 9 bases remaining between them. This clonotype appeared many times. Its antigen is undetermined. RNA transcripts were the template, and TCR beta CDR3 regions were amplified from them. HTBI primers were employed in first-round RT-PCR, then a second-round multiplex PCR followed. TCRdb itself ran the multiplex PCR reads through MiXCR, one entry per CDR3 protein. The table shows 200,000 to 250,000 distinct CDR3 sequences, with around 28% occurring only once. Moderate-to-severe activity, CAS ≥3, NOSPECS ≥4 and a duration under 3 months were seen in donors with ophthalmopathy.

The sample was peripheral blood. The chain recombines TRBV10-3 with TRBJ2-7, with D possibly TRBD1 on 5 matching bases. The source of this sequence is a man aged 45-60 years with Graves' ophthalmopathy. CDR3 sequence reads: CAIRSTASYEQYF. CDR3 coding DNA: TGTGCCATCAGGTCGACAGCCTCCTACGAGCAGTACTTC.